These 26 T cell receptor beta chains share one sample of origin, sequenced in a study of identical twins. TCRdb recomputed calls from the 5' RACE reads with MiXCR, one row per CDR3 protein. Of 1.5 million to 2 million distinct CDR3 sequences in the sample, about 32% were seen once. The sample was cord blood. These receptors were collected from a newborn girl in good health.

The V call is TRBV12-3 or TRBV12-4, the J call TRBJ2-1, with D possibly TRBD1 on 6 matching bases. Between the trimmed V and J ends, which lost 2 bases and 9 bases, there was a span of 17 bases. The CDR3 is 15 amino acids. The CDR3 coding sequence is TGTGCCAGCAGTTTAACCCCACCGACAGGTGCTGAGCAGTTCTTC. Protein sequence: CASSLTPPTGAEQFF.

This clonotype appeared a few times. V usage is TRBV19 and J usage is TRBJ2-1; TRBD2 matches 7 bases. CDR1 is LNHDA, CDR2 SQIVND, per germline (reference sequence). J gave up 2 bases and V 2 bases, and 0 bases lay outside the gene matches. The CDR3 has 14 amino acids. This chain's CDR3 is CASSITSAYNEQFF. The CDR3 DNA sequence: TGTGCCAGTAGTATAACTAGCGCCTACAATGAGCAGTTCTTC.

A word on this clonotype: A much larger clone lies a single base off, so this may be a read error. V gene TRBV12-3 or TRBV12-4 combines with J gene TRBJ2-1; D call uncertain. V lost 2 bases, J lost 4 bases, and 6 bases lay in between. The CDR3 has 13 residues. This chain's CDR3 is CASSLIKYNEQFF. The DNA of the CDR3 is TGTGCCAGCAGTTTAATCAAGTACAATGAGCAGTTCTTC.

The chain carries TRBV6-1 and TRBJ1-2; D unclear. The CDR3 runs to 14 residues. Per germline, CDR1 MNHNS and CDR2 SASEGT. Trimming removed 7 bases at V and 2 bases at J, with 14 bases between. CDR3 loop: CASNPLYTNYGYTF. The CDR3 coding sequence is TGTGCCAGCAACCCGCTCTATACAAACTATGGCTACACCTTC.

The rearrangement links TRBV2 to TRBJ1-4; the D gene is possibly TRBD1 (5 bases). The CDR3 extends over 15 amino acids. The ends were cut back, 6 bases at V and 3 bases at J, with 14 bases in the middle. Germline V gene sequence: CDR1 SNHLY, CDR2 FYNNEI. CDR3 sequence: CASRYQGLANEKLFF. The CDR3 DNA reads TGTGCCAGCAGGTATCAGGGTTTGGCTAATGAAAAACTGTTTTTT.

This clonotype came up a few times. V usage is TRBV11-2 and J usage is TRBJ2-1; 12 bases map to TRBD2. Germline V gene lookup returns CDR1 SGHAT and CDR2 FQNNGV. CDR3 length: 18 residues. Unmatched junction bases numbered 12, after V lost 4 bases and J lost 5 bases. CDR3 sequence (DNA): TGTGCCAGCAGCTCGGCTAGCGGGAGGGCCTTTACGAACAATGAGCAGTTCTTC. It yields the protein CASSSASGRAFTNNEQFF.

As to this clonotype: The junction departs from the called germline gene at one end, perhaps through a read error. The rearrangement uses TRBV12-3 or TRBV12-4 and TRBJ1-2; D gene ambiguous. This CDR3 has 12 amino acids. CDR3 in DNA: TGTACCAGCAGTTTACGTGGGGATGGCTACACCTTC. Amino acid sequence: CTSSLRGDGYTF.

The genes are TRBV19 and TRBJ1-2; D is uncertain. CDR1 is LNHDA and CDR2 is SQIVND in the germline V gene (reference sequence). CDR3 length: 15 amino acids. V shed 0 bases and J shed 4 bases, with 12 bases lying between them. The CDR3 loop is CASSIDPGLAYGYTF. For the CDR3, the DNA is TGTGCCAGTAGTATAGATCCGGGATTAGCCTATGGCTACACCTTC.

CDR3 DNA sequence: TGTGCCAGCAGTGAATATGTAGCGGCCTGGAGGGAAGAGACCCAGTACTTC. Amino acids: CASSEYVAAWREETQYF. The chain uses TRBV25-1 and TRBJ2-5; D might be TRBD2 (6 bases). This CDR3 is built from 17 residues. The V gene lost 0 bases and the J gene lost 3 bases, with 17 bases spanning the gap. The germline V gene encodes CDR1 MGHDK and CDR2 SYGVNS.

V and J are TRBV5-1 and TRBJ1-4; 9 bases line up with TRBD1. The length of the CDR3 is 16 residues. J lost 8 bases, V lost 4 bases, and 12 bases had no gene match. Germline V gene lookup returns CDR1 SGHRS and CDR2 YFSETQ. Here the CDR3 reads CASSTYPGQGVEKLFF. CDR3 nucleotides: TGCGCCAGCAGCACGTACCCGGGACAGGGTGTGGAAAAACTGTTTTTT.

This clonotype was seen a few times. V gene TRBV11-2 combines with J gene TRBJ2-7, with 7 bases matching TRBD1. The CDR3 length is 15 residues. Losses at the gene ends were 3 bases for V and 3 bases for J; bases not matched to a gene: 8. Germline V lookup: CDR1 SGHAT, CDR2 FQNNGV. The chain's CDR3 is CASSFGTVLGYEQYF. CDR3 sequence (DNA): TGTGCCAGCAGCTTCGGGACAGTGCTGGGCTACGAGCAGTACTTC.

The chain couples TRBV11-2 to TRBJ2-1, with TRBD2 identical over 9 bases. The J call may be incorrect, as the DNA end agrees better with TRBJ2-7. The germline CDR1 and CDR2 sequences are SGHAT and FQNNGV. CDR3 length: 20 amino acids. The CDR3 region is CASSGRLRTSGSSSHNEQYF. As DNA, the CDR3 is TGTGCCAGCAGCGGGCGCTTGCGAACTAGCGGGTCTAGCTCCCACAATGAGCAGTACTTC.

V usage is TRBV28 and J usage is TRBJ2-4; 8 nucleotides align to TRBD1. With 7 bases clipped from V and 9 bases from J, the junction kept 5 bases outside the gene matches. The CDR3 length is 12 residues. CDR1 MDHEN and CDR2 SYDVKM come from the germline V gene. The CDR3 loop is CASKDRVGIQYF. CDR3 nucleotide sequence: TGTGCCAGCAAGGACAGGGTGGGCATTCAGTACTTC.

The chain combines TRBV19 with TRBJ2-3, with a tentative D call TRBD2 (5 bases). Germline V CDR1 and CDR2: LNHDA, SQIVND (reference sequence). The CDR3 totals 15 residues. The V gene lost 3 bases and the J gene lost 4 bases, with 14 bases spanning the gap. The CDR3 sequence: CASSIRPRGPDTQYF. The CDR3 region has the DNA TGTGCCAGTAGTATTAGGCCTAGAGGGCCAGATACGCAGTATTTT.

This clonotype turned up a few times. The chain carries TRBV7-2 and TRBJ2-4; 7 bases map to TRBD2. The trim removed 1 base at V and 5 bases at J, leaving 8 bases unmatched. From germline, CDR1 is SGHTA and CDR2 FQGNSA. The CDR3 totals 16 residues. CDR3 DNA sequence: TGTGCCAGCAGCTTAGGTCGAGCGGGGACGCAAAACATTCAGTACTTC. Protein product: CASSLGRAGTQNIQYF.

This clonotype was found once. V is TRBV10-3 and J is TRBJ2-1; 10 bases fit TRBD2. Germline CDR1 is ENHRY and CDR2 is SYGVKD. Trimming removed 5 bases from V and 6 bases from J; junction bases left unmatched: 10. The CDR3 loop spans 16 amino acids. For the CDR3, the DNA is TGTGCCATCAGTTCACTAGCGGGGCCAGAGGGCAATGAGCAGTTCTTC. It specifies CAISSLAGPEGNEQFF.

This clonotype was observed a few times. The rearrangement joins TRBV4-1 to TRBJ2-1; no clear D. The CDR3 has 14 amino acids. Germline V gene lookup returns CDR1 MGHRA and CDR2 YSYEKL. The V end lost 6 bases, the J end lost 8 bases, and 17 bases lay between the germline ends. CDR3 loop: CASRHRWEQHEQFF. As DNA, the CDR3 is TGCGCCAGCAGGCATCGCTGGGAACAGCATGAGCAGTTCTTC.

This clonotype was counted only a few times. The V call is TRBV4-2, the J call TRBJ1-1; D not certain. V lost 4 bases and J 2 bases, leaving 14 bases between the germline ends. Looked up from germline, CDR1 is LGHNA and CDR2 is YNFKEQ. The CDR3 contains 15 residues. CDR3 sequence reads: CASSPRVGINTEAFF. The CDR3 nucleotides read TGTGCCAGCAGCCCCCGTGTAGGGATAAACACTGAAGCTTTCTTT.

The V gene is TRBV15, the J gene TRBJ2-3; D remains unclear. Trimming left V 0 bases short and J 2 bases short, with 9 bases between. CDR1 is LNHNV, CDR2 YYDKDF, per germline (reference sequence). The CDR3 consists of 15 residues. As DNA, the CDR3 is TGTGCCACCAGCAGAGATCCGGCTTTCACAGATACGCAGTATTTT. Protein: CATSRDPAFTDTQYF.

V and J are TRBV7-2 and TRBJ2-5; TRBD2 matches 9 bases. Looked up from germline, CDR1 is SGHTA and CDR2 is FQGNSA. The V and J ends lost 1 base and 11 bases, in that order; junction bases with no gene match: 11. The CDR3 has 15 residues. DNA for the CDR3: TGTGCCAGCAGCTTAGATGGGACTAGCTTCAATGAGCAGTACTTC. It specifies CASSLDGTSFNEQYF.

The chain has TRBV15 and TRBJ2-3, with TRBD2 matching 8 bases. From germline, CDR1 is LNHNV and CDR2 YYDKDF (reference sequence). The CDR3 covers 14 residues. V dropped 4 bases and J dropped 3; count of bases not matched to a gene: 3. This CDR3 reads CATSTGTSTDTQYF. CDR3 sequence (DNA): TGTGCCACCAGCACCGGGACTAGTACAGATACGCAGTATTTT.

This chain links TRBV20-1 with TRBJ1-6, with no clear D. This CDR3 region has 14 residues. Germline CDR1 and CDR2: DFQATT and SNEGSKA (reference sequence). The germline V and J ends were trimmed by 6 bases and 6 bases, with 15 bases remaining between them. This CDR3 reads CSANFKGVNSPLHF. The DNA of the CDR3 is TGCAGTGCGAACTTCAAGGGTGTTAATTCACCCCTCCACTTT.

The chain couples TRBV16 to TRBJ1-2, with a tentative D call TRBD1 (6 bases). Trimming shortened V by 0 bases and J by 3 bases, and 8 bases separated the two germline ends. CDR1 and CDR2 from the germline V gene are KGHSY and FQNENV. This CDR3 is 14 amino acids long. The CDR3 loop reads CASSQSRGDYGYTF. The CDR3 coding sequence is TGTGCCAGCAGCCAATCGAGGGGGGACTATGGCTACACCTTC.

The V call is TRBV29-1, the J call TRBJ2-7; 14 nucleotides match TRBD2. The CDR3 sequence is 14 residues long. In germline, CDR1 is SQVTM, CDR2 ANQGSEA. The CDR3 DNA reads TGCGGGTTCCTGGGACTAGCGGGAGACAATGAGCAGTACTTC. This gives the protein CGFLGLAGDNEQYF.

The V gene is TRBV7-9, the J gene TRBJ2-7, with 13 bases that match TRBD2. The germline V gene encodes CDR1 SEHNR and CDR2 FQNEAQ (reference sequence). With 1 base clipped from V and 7 bases from J, the junction kept 7 bases outside the gene matches. The CDR3 extends over 16 amino acids. CDR3 in DNA: TGTGCCAGCAGCTTAGATAGGACTAGCGGGGGCAATGAGCAGTACTTC. It translates to CASSLDRTSGGNEQYF.

V and J are TRBV6-2 or TRBV6-3 and TRBJ2-7, with D possibly matching TRBD2 (5 bases). V lost 5 bases and J 2 bases, leaving 22 bases between the germline ends. Germline values: CDR1 MNHEY, CDR2 SVGEGT. The CDR3 contains 17 residues. CDR3 bases: TGTGCCAGCAGTACCCCAAGGACGAGGGATACCCCCTACGAGCAGTACTTC. This codes for CASSTPRTRDTPYEQYF.